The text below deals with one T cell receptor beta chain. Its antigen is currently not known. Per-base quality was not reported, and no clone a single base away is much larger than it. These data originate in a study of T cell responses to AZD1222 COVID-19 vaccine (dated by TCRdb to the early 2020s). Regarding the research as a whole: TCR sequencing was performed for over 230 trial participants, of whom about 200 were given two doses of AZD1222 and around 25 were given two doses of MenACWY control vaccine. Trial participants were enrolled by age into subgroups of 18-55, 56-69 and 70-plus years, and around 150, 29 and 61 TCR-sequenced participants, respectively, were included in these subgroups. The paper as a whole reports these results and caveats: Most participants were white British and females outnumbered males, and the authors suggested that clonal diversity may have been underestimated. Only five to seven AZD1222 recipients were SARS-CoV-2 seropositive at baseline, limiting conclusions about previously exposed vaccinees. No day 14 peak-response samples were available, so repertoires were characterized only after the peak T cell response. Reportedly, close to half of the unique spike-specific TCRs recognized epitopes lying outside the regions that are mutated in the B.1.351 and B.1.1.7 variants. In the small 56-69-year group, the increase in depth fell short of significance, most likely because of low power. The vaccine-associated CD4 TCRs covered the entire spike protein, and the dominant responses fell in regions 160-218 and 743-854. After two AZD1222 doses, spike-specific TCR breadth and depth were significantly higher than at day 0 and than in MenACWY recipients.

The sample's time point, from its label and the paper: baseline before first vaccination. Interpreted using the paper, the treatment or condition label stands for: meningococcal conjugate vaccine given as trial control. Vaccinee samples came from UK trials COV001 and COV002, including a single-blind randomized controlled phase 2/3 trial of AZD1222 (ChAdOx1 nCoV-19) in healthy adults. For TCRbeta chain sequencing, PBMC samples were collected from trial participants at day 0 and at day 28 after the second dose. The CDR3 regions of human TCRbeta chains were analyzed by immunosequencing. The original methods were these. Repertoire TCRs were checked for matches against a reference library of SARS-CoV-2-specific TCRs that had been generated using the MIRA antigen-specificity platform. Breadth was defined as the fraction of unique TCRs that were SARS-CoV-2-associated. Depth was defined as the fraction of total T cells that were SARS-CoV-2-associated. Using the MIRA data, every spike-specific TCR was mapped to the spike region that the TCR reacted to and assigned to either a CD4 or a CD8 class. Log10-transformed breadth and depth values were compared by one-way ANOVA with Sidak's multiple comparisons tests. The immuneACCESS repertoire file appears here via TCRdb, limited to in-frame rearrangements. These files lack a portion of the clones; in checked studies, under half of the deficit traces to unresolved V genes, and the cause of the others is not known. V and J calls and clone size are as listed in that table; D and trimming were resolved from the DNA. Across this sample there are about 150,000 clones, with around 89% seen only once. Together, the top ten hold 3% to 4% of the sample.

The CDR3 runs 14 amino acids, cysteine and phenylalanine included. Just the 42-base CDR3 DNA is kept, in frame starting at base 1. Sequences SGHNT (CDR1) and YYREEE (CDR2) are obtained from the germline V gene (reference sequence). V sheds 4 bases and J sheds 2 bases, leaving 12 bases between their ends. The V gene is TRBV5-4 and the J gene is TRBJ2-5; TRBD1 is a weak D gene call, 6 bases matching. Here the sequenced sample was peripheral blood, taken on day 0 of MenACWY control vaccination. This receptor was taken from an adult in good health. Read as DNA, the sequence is TGTGCCAGCAGCACCTGGACAGAACAAGAGACCCAGTACTTC. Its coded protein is CASSTWTEQETQYF.